This T cell receptor (beta chain) comes out of a study of blood T cell repertoires in COVID-19. In the study overall: Samples taken during acute and convalescent COVID-19 were collected in the United States, Italy and Spain. PBMCs, B-cell-depleted T cells, or T cells were the source of the cDNA or gDNA that made up the material.

In the authors' workflow: Nucleated cell number was recorded as an estimate derived from reference gene primer amplification. The method was immunoSEQ multiplex PCR; TCRdb's version includes in-frame clones alone and lacks a portion of them. V and J calls and clone size are copied from that table; D and trimming were computed from the DNA. This sample has over 90,000 clones; 70% to 90% occur once, and the top ten carry 3% to 3.5%. There are a few counts of this clone. V was pared by 4 bases and J by 0 bases, with 4 bases of the junction left unmatched. Germline assignment: CDR1 SGHRS and CDR2 YFSETQ. CDR3 size: 16 residues.

The receptor comes from a man aged 50 to 60 in a cohort sampled during active COVID-19. The sample taken for sequencing was peripheral blood. The chain is built from TRBV5-1 and TRBJ2-3; 11 bases align to TRBD2. CDR3 sequence reads: CASSVTSGGSTDTQYF. CDR3 sequence (DNA): TGCGCCAGCAGCGTTACTAGCGGGGGAAGCACAGATACGCAGTATTTT.